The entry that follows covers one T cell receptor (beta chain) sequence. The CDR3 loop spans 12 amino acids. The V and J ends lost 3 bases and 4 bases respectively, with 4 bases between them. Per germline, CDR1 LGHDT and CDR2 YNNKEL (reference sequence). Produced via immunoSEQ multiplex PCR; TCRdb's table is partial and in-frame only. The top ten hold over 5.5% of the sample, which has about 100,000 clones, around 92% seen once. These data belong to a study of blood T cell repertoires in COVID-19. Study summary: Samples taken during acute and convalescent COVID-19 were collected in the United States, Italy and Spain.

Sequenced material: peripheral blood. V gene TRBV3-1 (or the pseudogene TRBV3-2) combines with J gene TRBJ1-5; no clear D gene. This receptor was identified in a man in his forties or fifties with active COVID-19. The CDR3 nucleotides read TGTGCCAGCAGCCAGGCAAATCAGCCCCAGCATTTT. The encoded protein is CASSQANQPQHF.